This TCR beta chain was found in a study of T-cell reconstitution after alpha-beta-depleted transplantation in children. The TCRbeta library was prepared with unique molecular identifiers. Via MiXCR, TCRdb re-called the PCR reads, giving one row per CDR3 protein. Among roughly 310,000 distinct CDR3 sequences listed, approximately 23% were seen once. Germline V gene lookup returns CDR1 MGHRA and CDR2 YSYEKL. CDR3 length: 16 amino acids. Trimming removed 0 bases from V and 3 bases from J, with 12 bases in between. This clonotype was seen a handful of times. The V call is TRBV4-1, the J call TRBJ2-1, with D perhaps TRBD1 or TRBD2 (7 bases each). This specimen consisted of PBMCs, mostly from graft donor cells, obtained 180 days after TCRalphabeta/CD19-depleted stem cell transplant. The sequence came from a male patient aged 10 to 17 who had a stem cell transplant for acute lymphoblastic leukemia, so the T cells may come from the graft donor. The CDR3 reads CASSQDPGGVYNEQFF. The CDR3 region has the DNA TGCGCCAGCAGCCAAGATCCAGGGGGGGTCTACAATGAGCAGTTCTTC.